Listed below are T cell receptor beta chains from one sample, sequenced in a study of CD8+ T cells in alopecia areata. Only in-frame clones appear in the TCRdb table, and some are missing; sequencing was by immunoSEQ multiplex PCR. Of more than 150,000 clones in the sample, 50% to 60% were seen once. The sample in question was CD4+ T cells sorted from blood, obtained at week 4, from a patient treated with tofacitinib. These receptors were obtained from a human donor with alopecia areata. The CDR3 runs from the conserved cysteine through the conserved F or W. The order of the fields is clone size, V gene, J gene, CDR3 length, D gene, CDR3 DNA, CDR3 protein. D genes are given only for firm matches. The size entry is marked missing in some rows and otherwise reads once, few, many or a size class.

-	TRBV2	TRBJ1-2	16	-	TGTGCCAGCAGTGAAGTAGGACATAATCCCAGGAGCGGCTACACCTTC	CASSEVGHNPRSGYTF
-	TRBV27	TRBJ2-5	15	TRBD1	TGTGCCAGCAGTTTGACCGGGACAGCCCAAGAGACCCAGTACTTC	CASSLTGTAQETQYF
-	TRBV30	TRBJ2-5	12	-	TGTGCCTGGTTTCGGAGTCAAGAGACCCAGTACTTC	CAWFRSQETQYF
-	TRBV7-2	TRBJ1-1	11	-	TGTGCCAGCAGCTTAACAGCAGAAGCTTTCTTT	CASSLTAEAFF
-	TRBV6-5	TRBJ2-3	13	-	TGTGCCAGCAGGAGACTAGTCACAGATACGCAGTATTTT	CASRRLVTDTQYF
-	TRBV30	TRBJ2-1	14	-	TGTGCCTCGGACTCACCCGGGGCGTACAATGAGCAGTTCTTC	CASDSPGAYNEQFF
-	TRBV4-2	TRBJ2-4	15	TRBD1	TGTACATGCGAGTTGACAGGGGGCGTCAAAAACATTCAGTACTTC	CTCELTGGVKNIQYF
-	TRBV5-1	TRBJ2-1	14	-	TGCGCCAGCAGCTTCGGTCCACCCTACAATGAGCAGTTCTTC	CASSFGPPYNEQFF
-	TRBV27	TRBJ1-5	15	-	TGTGCCAGCGCCCTTCTCGCAGAGCCCGATCAGCCCCAGCATTTT	CASALLAEPDQPQHF
-	TRBV13	TRBJ2-1	12	-	TGTGCCAGCAGCCATCCCTACAATGAGCAGTTCTTC	CASSHPYNEQFF
-	TRBV23-1	TRBJ2-1	17	TRBD1	TGCGCCAGCAGTCACGGGGAAGGGGACAGGAGTTACAATGAGCAGTTCTTC	CASSHGEGDRSYNEQFF
-	TRBV19	TRBJ1-6	14	-	TGTGCCAGTACCCCGGGACCTGGGGGCTCACCCCTCCACTTT	CASTPGPGGSPLHF
once	TRBV27	TRBJ1-5	15	-	TGTGCCAGCGGTCGGCAGGGACTACTGCCTCAGCCCCAGCATTTT	CASGRQGLLPQPQHF
few	TRBV30	TRBJ2-3	12	TRBD1	TGTGCCTGGAGTCGACAGGGGGATACGCAGTATTTT	CAWSRQGDTQYF
once	TRBV30	TRBJ2-3	16	TRBD2	TGTGCCTGGAGTGTACTTGCTAGCGGGGGGGCGGATACGCAGTATTTT	CAWSVLASGGADTQYF
few	TRBV4-3	TRBJ2-2	17	-	TGCGCCAGCAGCCCTCGATTGGGGGCGGTGAACACCGGGGAGCTGTTTTTT	CASSPRLGAVNTGELFF
-	TRBV6-5	TRBJ1-6	15	TRBD1	TGTGCCAGCAGTTCGGACAGGGGGTATAATTCACCCCTCCACTTT	CASSSDRGYNSPLHF
-	TRBV28	TRBJ1-1	13	-	TGTGCCAGCAGTCCGACACTTCTCACTGAAGCTTTCTTT	CASSPTLLTEAFF
few	TRBV7-2	TRBJ2-5	19	TRBD2	TGTGCCAGCCGGAAGGGACTAGCGGCCCTGGGGGGGTACCAAGAGACCCAGTACTTC	CASRKGLAALGGYQETQYF
once	TRBV5-6	TRBJ2-3	15	-	TGTGCCAGCAGCTATCGGACAGCCTATTCAGATACGCAGTATTTT	CASSYRTAYSDTQYF
-	TRBV5-6	TRBJ1-2	13	-	TGTGCCAGCAGCCGAACAGGGCCGGGTGGCTACACCTTC	CASSRTGPGGYTF
-	TRBV30	TRBJ1-1	16	-	TGTGCCTGGAGTGTACGGGTGGGCGCATCAGCCACTGAAGCTTTCTTT	CAWSVRVGASATEAFF
-	TRBV30	TRBJ2-5	13	TRBD2	TGTGCCTGGACTAGCGGGGGGCAAGAGACCCAGTACTTC	CAWTSGGQETQYF
many	TRBV6-6	TRBJ1-2	12	-	TGTGCCAGCCTCAGGACCGCCTCTGGCTACACCTTC	CASLRTASGYTF
-	TRBV30	TRBJ2-5	12	TRBD1	TGTGCCTGGGACAGGGGGCAAGAGACCCAGTACTTC	CAWDRGQETQYF
-	TRBV27	TRBJ1-6	15	-	TGTGCCAGCAGGGGATTTTGGCGAGGGGAGAACCTACTCCACTTT	CASRGFWRGENLLHF
-	TRBV5-6	TRBJ1-3	16	-	TGTGCCAGCAGCCTGCCTACAGGGACCTCTGGAAACACCATATATTTT	CASSLPTGTSGNTIYF
few	TRBV4-3	TRBJ2-4	16	TRBD1	TGCGCCAGCAGCCAAGATAGCAGGACAGGGAGCAACATTCAGTACTTC	CASSQDSRTGSNIQYF
-	TRBV15	TRBJ1-2	14	-	TGTGCCACCAGCAGAGAGCGGACAAACTATGGCTACACCTTC	CATSRERTNYGYTF
-	TRBV28	TRBJ2-5	13	TRBD1	TGTGCCAGCAGCCTCCAGGGGGCCGAGACCCAGTACTTC	CASSLQGAETQYF
once	TRBV29-1	TRBJ2-1	10	TRBD2	TGCAGCGCCCTGGGACTAAAGCAGTTCTTC	CSALGLKQFF
-	TRBV30	TRBJ2-1	17	TRBD1	TGTGCCTGGAGCTTCACCGGGACAGGGAGATACTACAATGAGCAGTTCTTC	CAWSFTGTGRYYNEQFF
-	TRBV4-1	TRBJ2-5	13	TRBD2	TGCGCCAGCAGCCAAAGGGAGGGAGAGACCCAGTACTTC	CASSQREGETQYF
few	TRBV7-8	TRBJ2-5	14	-	TGTGCCAGCAGCCCGCTAGTAAAACAAGAGACCCAGTACTTC	CASSPLVKQETQYF
-	TRBV28	TRBJ1-6	15	-	TGTGCCAGCAGTCCTCCCGGACAGAACTATTCACCCCTCCACTTT	CASSPPGQNYSPLHF